Given below is one TCR beta chain in context. Antigen specificity is unknown. These data originate in a study of graft-versus-host responses after intestinal transplantation. Only in-frame clones appear in the TCRdb table, and some are missing; sequencing was by immunoSEQ multiplex PCR. The sample consists of about 92,000 clones, 83% of them appearing once. The germline V gene has CDR1 MNHNS and CDR2 SASEGT. The germline V and J ends were trimmed by 7 bases and 0 bases, with 9 bases remaining between them. This CDR3 contains 14 residues. Sequencing used unstimulated CD8+ T cells sorted from spleen or lymph node cells, obtained before intestinal transplant. The TCR comes from a human donor who received an intestinal transplant. The chain links TRBV6-1 to TRBJ2-2; D ambiguous. CDR3 nucleotides: TGTGCCAGCACGGGCCAAACGAACACCGGGGAGCTGTTTTTT. This translates into CASTGQTNTGELFF.